Presented here are 5 T cell receptor beta chains from one specimen sequenced in a study of regulatory T cells in long-lasting Graves disease. The time point here: newly diagnosed GD, antithyroid drugs for less than 3 months. After RNA was extracted from PBMCs, the TCR library was made from it. Investigators prepared the TCR beta libraries by applying iRepertoire HTBI primers and Arm-PCR of CDR3 regions. From the multiplex PCR reads, TCRdb called clonotypes with MiXCR, one entry per CDR3 protein. This table holds roughly 500,000 distinct CDR3 sequences, approximately 13% found once. These data are also associated with another study on T cells in Graves' hyperthyroidism and ophthalmopathy.

The input for sequencing was peripheral blood mononuclear cells (PBMCs), taken at new diagnosis, from a patient treated with antithyroid drugs. Receptors originate from a man aged 30-40 years with Graves disease.

This clonotype was seen a few times. The V call is TRBV9, the J call TRBJ2-7; 7 bases agree with TRBD2. With V trimmed by 0 bases and J by 3 bases, 6 bases remained unmatched. The CDR3 is 15 amino acids. In germline, CDR1 is SGDLS, CDR2 YYNGEE. In DNA, the CDR3 is TGTGCCAGCAGCGTAGGGACTAGGGATAACTACGAGCAGTACTTC. Translating it yields CASSVGTRDNYEQYF. The entire variable domain, with the rest obtained from reference TRBV9 and TRBJ2-7, is as follows: DSGVTQTPKHLITATGQRVTLRCSPRSGDLSVYWYQQSLDQGLQFLIQYYNGEERAKGNILERFSAQQFPDLHSELNLSSLELGDSALYFCASSVGTRDNYEQYFGPGTRLTVT.

At least ten counts were recorded for this clonotype. V gene TRBV3-1 combines with J gene TRBJ2-7; 7 bases align to TRBD2. CDR1 is LGHDT, CDR2 YNNKEL, per germline (reference sequence). V shed 6 bases and J 3 bases; nucleotides not matched to a gene: 5. The CDR3 is 13 amino acids. The CDR3 loop reads CASRAGGSYEQYF. In DNA, the CDR3 is TGTGCCAGCAGGGCCGGGGGGAGCTACGAGCAGTACTTC.

This clonotype was detected only a few times. The genes are TRBV20-1 and TRBJ1-6; D ambiguous. There are 13 residues in the CDR3. V dropped 4 bases and J dropped 7 bases, with 11 bases sitting between them. Germline-derived CDR1 and CDR2 are DFQATT and SNEGSKA (reference sequence). CDR3 protein: CSATQDPNSPLHF. CDR3 coding DNA: TGCAGTGCTACCCAGGACCCAAATTCACCCCTCCACTTT.

This clonotype was seen ten or more times. V usage is TRBV9 and J usage is TRBJ2-3; 11 bases fit TRBD2. CDR1 is SGDLS, CDR2 YYNGEE, per germline. This CDR3 region has 16 residues. The V segment lost 2 bases and the J segment 2 bases; nucleotides outside the gene matches: 4. The chain's CDR3 is CASSVLAGGLTDTQYF. CDR3 sequence (DNA): TGTGCCAGCAGCGTTCTAGCGGGGGGTCTCACAGATACGCAGTATTTT.

The gene calls are TRBV28 and TRBJ2-1; the match to TRBD2 covers 8 bases. The CDR3 contains 14 residues. Unmatched junction bases numbered 6, after V lost 8 bases and J lost 3 bases. In germline, CDR1 is MDHEN, CDR2 SYDVKM. The CDR3 DNA follows: TGTGCCAGCCTTCCAGCGGGAGACTACAATGAGCAGTTCTTC. It yields the protein CASLPAGDYNEQFF.